This TCR beta chain emerged from a study of blood T cell repertoires in COVID-19. Generated by immunoSEQ multiplex PCR, the TCRdb table keeps only in-frame clones and is missing some. The sample lists about 260,000 clones, 70% to 90% seen once, with over 0.75% in the top ten. This clone was seen more than once but under ten times. The CDR3 has 13 amino acids. The V end was cut by 3 bases, the J end by 5 bases, with 13 bases between. Germline V lookup: CDR1 SQVTM, CDR2 ANQGSEA. The chain employs TRBV29-1 and TRBJ1-1; TRBD1 might be the D (5 bases). The sequenced material came from PBMCs or T cells enriched from blood (not recorded which). The TCR comes from a middle-aged man who had been exposed to COVID-19. CDR3 in amino acids: CSVEEGSDTEAFF. CDR3 in DNA: TGCAGCGTTGAGGAGGGGAGTGATACTGAAGCTTTCTTT.